The sequence of this T cell receptor beta chain was determined in a study of blood T cell repertoires in COVID-19. About the study: From T cells, B-cell-depleted T cells, or PBMCs came the material, which was cDNA or gDNA.

Those who participated ranged in age from about 18 to 95 years and resided in about two dozen US areas. Recovered status applied to Cohort 3 donors who had two consecutive negative PCRs. It also applied to those with clearance or with symptom resolution. Trimming removed 6 bases at V and 9 bases at J, with 14 bases between. This CDR3 spans 12 amino acids. Germline V gene data show CDR1 as KGHSH and CDR2 as LQKENI. In the original processing: How many nucleated cells were present was estimated from reference gene primer amplification. Using immunoSEQ multiplex PCR, the repertoire was profiled, and TCRdb retains in-frame clones only, with some absent. For V, J and clone size, that table is used; D and trimming come from the DNA. Among roughly 250,000 clones listed, 80% to 90% were seen once.

The sequence came from a woman between 18 and 29 years old who had recovered from COVID-19. This sequence joins TRBV18 and TRBJ1-2; no firm D call. The specimen was PBMCs or T cells enriched from blood (not recorded which). Here the CDR3 reads CASSPLGNSYTF. As DNA, the CDR3 is TGTGCCAGCTCCCCTCTCGGGAACAGCTACACCTTC.